The 11 T cell receptor beta chains in this list originate from one sample, sequenced in a study of T-cell reconstitution after alpha-beta-depleted transplantation in children. Preparing the TCRbeta library involved the use of unique molecular identifiers. TCRdb called the PCR reads again in MiXCR, with one record for every CDR3 protein. The sample lists roughly 100,000 distinct CDR3 sequences; 6.5% to 8.5% were seen once. The sequencing here drew on PBMCs from the stem cell graft donor, taken from the stem cell graft. The source is a human donor who donated a stem cell graft to a child with congenital amegakaryocytic thrombocytopenia.

The table lists this clonotype with many counts. The V and J genes are TRBV7-2 and TRBJ2-7; D unresolved. The CDR3 contains 13 residues. Trimming shortened V by 1 base and J by 4 bases, and 8 bases separated the two germline ends. Per germline, CDR1 SGHTA and CDR2 FQGNSA. CDR3 DNA: TGTGCCAGCAGCTTAGTTTCCGTTTACGAGCAGTACTTC. Amino acid sequence: CASSLVSVYEQYF.

The sample holds many counts of this clonotype. The chain links TRBV12-3 or TRBV12-4 to TRBJ2-2; D is unclear. Trimming removed 4 bases at V and 6 bases at J, with 9 bases between. The CDR3 loop spans 13 amino acids. CDR3 region: CASSWQAPGELFF. The CDR3 nucleotides are TGTGCCAGCAGTTGGCAGGCCCCCGGGGAGCTGTTTTTT.

In its sample, this clonotype was seen many times. The V gene is TRBV29-1, the J gene TRBJ2-2; TRBD2 might be the D (6 bases). Per germline, CDR1 SQVTM and CDR2 ANQGSEA. CDR3 length equals 15 residues. V was clipped by 4 bases and J by 2 bases, with 14 bases between them. The CDR3 is CSVGMGGTNTGELFF. The CDR3 nucleotides are TGCAGCGTTGGGATGGGGGGAACTAACACCGGGGAGCTGTTTTTT.

As to this clonotype: A junction end diverges from the germline sequence, so it may reflect a read error. The chain recombines TRBV4-2 with TRBJ2-3; D perhaps matches TRBD2 (6 bases). CDR3 length equals 16 residues. Germline V CDR1 and CDR2: LGHNA, YNFKEQ. This chain's CDR3 is CAISPGLPGRADTQYF. The DNA of the CDR3 is TGTGCCATCAGCCCCGGACTACCGGGAAGGGCAGATACGCAGTATTTT.

The rearrangement links TRBV6-1 to TRBJ2-7, with D perhaps assigned TRBD1 or TRBD2 (5 bases each). There are 14 residues in the CDR3. Germline CDR1 reads MNHNS; CDR2 reads SASEGT. V lost 2 bases to trimming and J lost 5 bases, with 13 bases between them. The CDR3 DNA is TGTGCCAGCAGTGAACGTCAGGGAGTCGACGAGCAGTACTTC. Its translation is CASSERQGVDEQYF.

This clonotype was seen many times. The rearrangement links TRBV4-2 to TRBJ2-1; 8 nucleotides line up with TRBD2. Trimming at V came to 4 bases and at J to 10 bases, leaving 18 bases not matched to a gene. CDR3 length: 17 residues. Per germline, CDR1 LGHNA and CDR2 YNFKEQ. This chain's CDR3 is CASSPSQAAGVSDEQFF. DNA of the CDR3: TGTGCCAGCAGCCCTTCTCAGGCAGCGGGAGTATCGGACGAGCAGTTCTTC.

This clonotype was seen ten or more times. This chain links TRBV20-1 with TRBJ1-5; 10 bases match TRBD1. The CDR3 consists of 14 residues. The ends lost 5 bases at V and 4 bases at J; junction bases unmatched: 5. The germline gives CDR1 DFQATT, CDR2 SNEGSKA (reference sequence). CDR3 region: CSAGDRGGNQPQHF. In DNA form, the CDR3 reads TGCAGTGCTGGGGACAGGGGCGGGAATCAGCCCCAGCATTTT.

This clonotype was counted many times. The V call is TRBV3-1, the J call TRBJ2-7; D is undetermined. V lost 1 base and J lost 3, with 4 bases in between. The V gene's germline CDR1 is LGHDT and CDR2 YNNKEL (reference sequence). There are 12 residues in the CDR3. In DNA form, the CDR3 reads TGTGCCAGCAGCCAAGGGGGCTACGAGCAGTACTTC. Translated: CASSQGGYEQYF.

This clonotype has at least ten counts. The chain has TRBV20-1 and TRBJ2-5; D is unclear. The CDR3 is 13 amino acids. Looked up from germline, CDR1 is DFQATT and CDR2 is SNEGSKA (reference sequence). V lost 7 bases and J 0 bases, leaving 12 bases between the germline ends. The DNA for the CDR3 is TGCAGTGGGGATTCAAGAAACCAAGAGACCCAGTACTTC. This encodes CSGDSRNQETQYF.

This clonotype has only one observation. This chain connects TRBV7-8 to TRBJ2-1; TRBD1 aligns across 9 bases. The CDR3 runs to 16 residues. V dropped 3 bases and J dropped 1; count of bases not matched to a gene: 4. CDR1 is SGHVS and CDR2 is FQNEAQ in the germline V gene. CDR3 sequence: CASSLYRGQSYNEQFF. CDR3 DNA sequence: TGTGCCAGCAGCTTGTACAGGGGGCAGTCCTACAATGAGCAGTTCTTC.

There are many counts of this clonotype. This chain joins TRBV7-2 and TRBJ1-4; D unclear. The CDR3 contains 15 residues. V lost 1 base to trimming and J lost 4 bases, with 10 bases between them. Germline CDR1 reads SGHTA; CDR2 reads FQGNSA. The CDR3 is CASSLDGPLNEKLFF. The CDR3 region has the DNA TGTGCCAGCAGCTTAGATGGGCCCCTTAATGAAAAACTGTTTTTT.